The 20 T cell receptor beta chains below were found in one sample sequenced in a study of blood T cell repertoires in COVID-19. This table comes from immunoSEQ multiplex PCR, and its TCRdb copy is limited to in-frame clones, with some not included. The sample has around 100,000 clones, approximately 90% seen once. Specimen: peripheral blood. The source of these receptors is a human donor in a cohort sampled during active COVID-19.

The count of this clone is one. CDR3 residues: CATSETGGSGYTF. The CDR3 coding sequence is TGTGCCACCAGTGAGACAGGGGGCAGTGGCTACACCTTC. The chain employs TRBV24-1 and TRBJ1-2; 10 bases align to TRBD1. CDR1 and CDR2 from the germline V gene are KGHDR and SFDVKD. J was trimmed by 7 bases and V by 4 bases; bases with no gene match: 2. The CDR3 has 13 residues.

The genes are TRBV5-1 and TRBJ2-7; D possibly corresponds to TRBD2 (5 bases). V was trimmed by 0 bases and J by 1 base, leaving 11 bases between them. This CDR3 comprises 15 residues. Germline V lookup: CDR1 SGHRS, CDR2 YFSETQ. The CDR3 sequence is CASSLDGEISYEQYF. The CDR3 bases are TGCGCCAGCAGCTTGGACGGGGAAATTTCCTACGAGCAGTACTTC.

The rearrangement links TRBV6-6 to TRBJ2-1, with 12 bases fitting TRBD2. CDR1 MNHNY and CDR2 SVGAGI come from the germline V gene (reference sequence). After removal of 5 bases from V and 6 bases from J, the junction contained 8 bases not matched to a gene. CDR3 length: 16 residues. In DNA, the CDR3 is TGTGCCAGCAGTCCTACCGGGACTAGCGGGTCCAATGAGCAGTTCTTC. Protein: CASSPTGTSGSNEQFF.

Of note for this clone: The sample contains more than one DNA sequence encoding this CDR3. The chain uses TRBV5-1 and TRBJ1-1, with 8 bases fitting TRBD1. The CDR3 loop spans 14 amino acids. CDR1 is SGHRS and CDR2 is YFSETQ in the germline V gene. J was trimmed by 8 bases and V by 0 bases; bases with no gene match: 6. Written as DNA, the CDR3 is TGCGCCAGCAGCTTGGGGACAGGGAGAACCGAAGCTTTCTTT. This sequence encodes CASSLGTGRTEAFF.

The V and J genes are TRBV11-1 and TRBJ1-1; D not certain. Germline CDR1 and CDR2: SGHAT and FQDESV (reference sequence). V lost 1 base and J lost 1, with 4 bases in between. This CDR3 has 13 amino acids. The CDR3 sequence is CASSLGRNTEAFF. The CDR3 DNA reads as TGTGCCAGCAGCTTAGGCAGGAACACTGAAGCTTTCTTT.

The gene calls are TRBV7-8 and TRBJ2-7, with TRBD1 matching 7 bases. V shed 5 bases and J 5 bases; nucleotides not matched to a gene: 3. The CDR3 totals 12 residues. The germline V gene has CDR1 SGHVS and CDR2 FQNEAQ. CDR3 loop: CASSIGGDEQYF. Written as DNA, the CDR3 is TGTGCCAGCAGCATAGGGGGCGACGAGCAGTACTTC.

This chain joins TRBV7-3 and TRBJ1-1; TRBD1 is a possible D gene (5 bases). The CDR3 totals 15 residues. The V end lost 1 base, the J end lost 1 base, and 10 bases lay between the germline ends. CDR1 and CDR2 from the germline V gene are SGHTA and FQGTGA. The CDR3 DNA follows: TGTGCCAGCAGCTTAATAGTCAGGGCGAACACTGAAGCTTTCTTT. This codes for CASSLIVRANTEAFF.

The gene calls are TRBV27 and TRBJ2-3; D gene ambiguous. Germline CDR1 and CDR2: MNHEY and SMNVEV (reference sequence). Between the trimmed V and J ends, which lost 3 bases and 2 bases, there was a span of 9 bases. The CDR3 consists of 14 residues. CDR3 sequence: CASSFQFLTDTQYF. CDR3 DNA sequence: TGTGCCAGCAGTTTCCAGTTCCTCACAGATACGCAGTATTTT.

The chain is built from TRBV9 and TRBJ2-5; 7 nucleotides align to TRBD2. The germline V gene encodes CDR1 SGDLS and CDR2 YYNGEE. V trimming: 0 bases; J trimming: 5 bases; junction bases outside the gene matches: 7. The CDR3 loop spans 15 amino acids. CDR3 loop: CASSVAVGGTETQYF. Here the CDR3 DNA reads TGTGCCAGCAGCGTAGCTGTGGGGGGGACGGAGACCCAGTACTTC.

The chain combines TRBV5-1 with TRBJ1-1; TRBD1 agrees at 8 bases. CDR1 SGHRS and CDR2 YFSETQ come from the germline V gene. J gave up 3 bases and V 2 bases, and 3 bases lay outside the gene matches. This CDR3 is built from 14 residues. The CDR3, as DNA: TGCGCCAGCAGCTTCAGGGGGCGGGACACTGAAGCTTTCTTT. Translated: CASSFRGRDTEAFF.

This chain connects TRBV4-3 to TRBJ2-5, with D tentatively TRBD1 (5 bases). Trimming removed 1 base at V and 3 bases at J, with 12 bases between. Germline CDR1 reads LGHNA; CDR2 reads YSLEER. The CDR3 length is 15 residues. The CDR3 nucleotides read TGCGCCAGCAGCCAAGGGATCGACAGAGAAGAGACCCAGTACTTC. This codes for CASSQGIDREETQYF.

The V gene is TRBV14, the J gene TRBJ1-2; possible D gene TRBD1, 5 bases. V dropped 0 bases and J dropped 1 base, with 6 bases sitting between them. This CDR3 spans 14 amino acids. The germline CDR1 and CDR2 sequences are SGHDN and FVKESK. For the CDR3, the DNA is TGTGCCAGCAGCCAAGACAGGGTTAACTATGGCTACACCTTC. Protein: CASSQDRVNYGYTF.

The chain is built from TRBV24-1 and TRBJ1-2, with 9 bases that match TRBD1. The CDR3 loop spans 13 amino acids. V lost 6 bases, J lost 7 bases, and 5 bases stayed unmatched. Germline CDR1 KGHDR, CDR2 SFDVKD. For the CDR3, the DNA is TGTGCCACCAGTAGAACAGGGGGCTTTGGCTACACCTTC. It is translated as CATSRTGGFGYTF.

This clone has a single count. The V gene is TRBV7-8, the J gene TRBJ1-1; D uncertain. The V end lost 3 bases, the J end lost 0 bases, and 5 bases lay between the germline ends. This CDR3 spans 13 amino acids. CDR1 is SGHVS, CDR2 FQNEAQ, per germline. CDR3 sequence reads: CASSLALNTEAFF. The CDR3 coding sequence is TGTGCCAGCAGCTTGGCTCTGAACACTGAAGCTTTCTTT.

The rearrangement uses TRBV2 and TRBJ1-1; TRBD1 agrees at 10 bases. Germline CDR1 reads SNHLY; CDR2 reads FYNNEI. This CDR3 region has 16 residues. Trimming removed 6 bases from V and 4 bases from J; junction bases left unmatched: 11. CDR3 loop: CASRAGTGASGTEAFF. CDR3 DNA: TGTGCCAGCAGAGCCGGGACAGGGGCTTCGGGCACTGAAGCTTTCTTT.

In the case of this clone: Sequence at one end of the junction differs from germline and may be a read error. The gene calls are TRBV25-1 and TRBJ1-3; 7 bases align to TRBD1. The CDR3 has 15 amino acids. The germline CDR1 and CDR2 sequences are MGHDK and SYGVNS. CDR3 sequence reads: CANSVGTERGNTIYF. Written as DNA, the CDR3 is TGTGCCAACAGTGTGGGGACAGAACGCGGAAACACCATATATTTT. Variable domain in full (rest from reference TRBV25-1 and TRBJ1-3): EADIYQTPRYLVIGTGKKITLECSQTMGHDKMYWYQQDPGMELHLIHYSYGVNSTEKGDLSSESTVSRIRTEHFPLTLESARPSHTSQYLCANSVGTERGNTIYFGEGSWLTVV.

This clone has only a few counts. V usage is TRBV9 and J usage is TRBJ2-2, with D possibly TRBD2 on 6 matching bases. The CDR3 consists of 15 residues. V was trimmed by 0 bases and J by 2 bases, leaving 8 bases between them. The germline V gene has CDR1 SGDLS and CDR2 YYNGEE. The CDR3 nucleotides are TGTGCCAGCAGCGTAGCCGGGACTAACACCGGGGAGCTGTTTTTT. Its translation: CASSVAGTNTGELFF.

This clone has a single count. The chain carries TRBV2 and TRBJ1-1; tentative D call: TRBD1 (5 bases). Looked up from germline, CDR1 is SNHLY and CDR2 is FYNNEI. V was cut by 1 base and J by 4 bases, with 7 bases left in between. The CDR3 is made up of 13 amino acids. The CDR3: CASSEEGPTEAFF. Written as DNA, the CDR3 is TGTGCCAGCAGTGAAGAGGGGCCCACTGAAGCTTTCTTT.

The CDR3 is CASSQDWFGGSGANVLTF. In DNA form, the CDR3 reads TGTGCCAGCAGCCAAGATTGGTTCGGGGGCTCTGGGGCCAACGTCCTGACTTTC. V gene TRBV14 combines with J gene TRBJ2-6; perhaps TRBD2 as D (6 bases). Germline-derived CDR1 and CDR2 are SGHDN and FVKESK. This CDR3 has 18 amino acids. V dropped 0 bases and J dropped 0 bases, with 12 bases sitting between them. Looking up the rest from reference TRBV14 and TRBJ2-6 gives the full variable domain: EAGVTQFPSHSVIEKGQTVTLRCDPISGHDNLYWYRRVMGKEIKFLLHFVKESKQDESGMPNNRFLAERTGGTYSTLKVQPAELEDSGVYFCASSQDWFGGSGANVLTFGAGSRLTVL.

This chain links TRBV19 with TRBJ2-7; a possible D gene is TRBD2 (5 bases). V was pared by 1 base and J by 3 bases, with 13 bases between. The CDR3 has 15 residues. Germline V gene sequence: CDR1 LNHDA, CDR2 SQIVND (reference sequence). DNA for the CDR3: TGTGCCAGTAGTATAGTCCCGGGGATCCTCTACGAGCAGTACTTC. Amino acids: CASSIVPGILYEQYF.